One and the same sample provided the 22 T cell receptor beta chains below, sequenced in a study of blood T cell repertoires in COVID-19. Generated by immunoSEQ multiplex PCR, the TCRdb table keeps only in-frame clones and is missing some. The sample holds fewer than 35,000 clones, 70% to 90% seen once. The sequenced sample consisted of peripheral blood. These receptors all come from a man aged 65-85 years with active COVID-19.

CDR3 residues: CASSPPTGRNEKLFF. CDR3 DNA sequence: TGTGCCAGCAGCCCCCCGACAGGGAGAAATGAAAAACTGTTTTTT. V gene TRBV7-9 combines with J gene TRBJ1-4; 7 bases are shared with TRBD1. Germline values: CDR1 SEHNR, CDR2 FQNEAQ (reference sequence). Unmatched junction bases numbered 8, after V lost 5 bases and J lost 5 bases. This CDR3 is 15 amino acids long.

This clone was counted once. The chain has TRBV5-1 and TRBJ2-1; D perhaps matches TRBD2 (5 bases). Trimming cost V 0 bases and J 0 bases, with 13 bases left between them. CDR3 length: 17 residues. Germline loops: CDR1 SGHRS, CDR2 YFSETQ. In DNA form, the CDR3 reads TGCGCCAGCAGCTTGGGCGGGCTAGGTCCCTCCTACAATGAGCAGTTCTTC. As protein: CASSLGGLGPSYNEQFF.

This clone was seen once. The CDR3 coding sequence is TGTGCCAGCAGGAAACAGAACACTGAAGCTTTCTTT. This translates into CASRKQNTEAFF. This sequence joins TRBV7-9 and TRBJ1-1; D not certain. CDR3 length equals 12 residues. Trimming shortened V by 6 bases and J by 1 base, and 6 bases separated the two germline ends. Per the germline V gene, CDR1 is SEHNR and CDR2 is FQNEAQ (reference sequence).

The chain carries TRBV6-1 and TRBJ1-2; D is undetermined. Germline V gene sequence: CDR1 MNHNS, CDR2 SASEGT. V was pared by 3 bases and J by 0 bases, with 8 bases between. The CDR3 consists of 14 residues. The CDR3 reads CASSEPGANYGYTF. The CDR3 DNA sequence: TGTGCCAGCAGTGAGCCGGGAGCTAACTATGGCTACACCTTC.

This chain links TRBV21-1 with TRBJ2-2; the D segment call TRBD1 is taken from the table without a DNA check. TRBV21-1 is a pseudogene locus. CDR3 length: 17 residues. The CDR3 bases are TGTGCCAGCAGTCTCGCGGAGGGGGCCTTGAACACCGGGGAGCTGTTTTTT. Protein product: CASSLAEGALNTGELFF.

This chain connects TRBV7-8 to TRBJ1-6; D might be TRBD1 (6 bases). Germline V gene data show CDR1 as SGHVS and CDR2 as FQNEAQ. The CDR3 covers 14 residues. V lost 11 bases to trimming and J lost 10 bases, with 21 bases between them. The CDR3 nucleotides read TGTGCCGTGACATTAGGGGGAGCGGGGTCACCCCTCCACTTT. Protein product: CAVTLGGAGSPLHF.

The rearrangement uses TRBV6-5 and TRBJ2-2, with a tentative D call TRBD1 (5 bases). Germline loops: CDR1 MNHEY, CDR2 SVGAGI. The CDR3 has 14 amino acids. Trimming took off 6 bases at V and 1 base at J, with 9 bases between the two ends. CDR3 in amino acids: CASRVTENTGELFF. CDR3 in DNA: TGTGCCAGCAGGGTGACAGAGAACACCGGGGAGCTGTTTTTT.

The genes are TRBV6-6 and TRBJ2-7; possible D gene TRBD1, 6 bases. The CDR3 is 12 amino acids. The germline V and J ends were trimmed by 6 bases and 4 bases, with 10 bases remaining between them. CDR1 is MNHNY and CDR2 is SVGAGI in the germline V gene (reference sequence). The chain's CDR3 is CASSEQGYEQYF. The CDR3 DNA reads as TGTGCCAGCAGCGAACAGGGTTACGAGCAGTACTTC.

This rearrangement joins TRBV7-2 to TRBJ2-5; tentative D call: TRBD2 (5 bases). Germline V CDR1 and CDR2: SGHTA, FQGNSA. The CDR3 covers 14 residues. Trimming stripped 3 bases from V and 5 bases from J, with 13 bases between. CDR3 region: CASSFSSVAETQYF. The DNA of the CDR3 is TGTGCCAGCAGCTTCTCCTCAGTAGCGGAGACCCAGTACTTC.

The J gene is TRBJ2-7, the V gene TRBV4-1; no definite D call. The CDR3 is 15 residues long. Between the trimmed V and J ends, which lost 0 bases and 1 base, there was a span of 10 bases. Germline V CDR1 and CDR2: MGHRA, YSYEKL. Here the CDR3 reads CASSQDTVRSYEQYF. CDR3 DNA: TGCGCCAGCAGCCAAGATACGGTTCGTTCCTACGAGCAGTACTTC.

This clone was recorded a few times. This rearrangement joins TRBV7-9 to TRBJ1-1; perhaps TRBD1 as D (5 bases). The germline V gene has CDR1 SEHNR and CDR2 FQNEAQ (reference sequence). This CDR3 comprises 14 residues. Trimming removed 0 bases from V and 8 bases from J, with 13 bases in between. The CDR3 region has the DNA TGTGCCAGCAGCTTAGCCGGACTCGGGGGAGAAGCTTTCTTT. Translation gives CASSLAGLGGEAFF.

The chain has TRBV5-1 and TRBJ2-5; weak D call: TRBD1 (7 bases). Germline CDR1 SGHRS, CDR2 YFSETQ. Trimming took off 3 bases at V and 1 base at J, with 10 bases between the two ends. CDR3 length equals 14 residues. The CDR3 coding sequence is TGCGCCAGCAGCTCGGGGGACAGCCAAGAGACCCAGTACTTC. Its protein is CASSSGDSQETQYF.

This clone was detected only once. The V gene is TRBV4-1, the J gene TRBJ2-7, with 7 bases identical to TRBD1. Germline V gene lookup returns CDR1 MGHRA and CDR2 YSYEKL. This CDR3 has 12 amino acids. The V segment lost 5 bases and the J segment 5 bases; nucleotides outside the gene matches: 3. CDR3 in DNA: TGCGCCAGCAGCGAAGGACAGGACGAGCAGTACTTC. As protein: CASSEGQDEQYF.

The V call is TRBV9, the J call TRBJ1-1, with unresolved D. Germline V lookup: CDR1 SGDLS, CDR2 YYNGEE. The CDR3 sequence is 14 residues long. Deletions cut 0 bases from V and 6 bases from J, with 12 bases between. The CDR3 loop reads CASSVVSGSAEAFF. The CDR3, as DNA: TGTGCCAGCAGCGTAGTATCCGGGTCGGCTGAAGCTTTCTTT.

This clone was observed a single time. The chain couples TRBV2 to TRBJ2-1, with 7 bases matching TRBD2. The CDR3 has 13 residues. Germline-derived CDR1 and CDR2 are SNHLY and FYNNEI. After removal of 2 bases from V and 9 bases from J, the junction contained 4 bases not matched to a gene. The CDR3 spells CASSEREVSEQFF. CDR3 nucleotides: TGTGCCAGCAGTGAACGGGAGGTGAGTGAGCAGTTCTTC. Full variable domain (missing parts from reference TRBV2 and TRBJ2-1): EPEVTQTPSHQVTQMGQEVILRCVPISNHLYFYWYRQILGQKVEFLVSFYNNEISEKSEIFDDQFSVERPDGSNFTLKIRSTKLEDSAMYFCASSEREVSEQFFGPGTRLTVL.

This chain connects TRBV18 to TRBJ2-7; a possible D gene is TRBD1 (5 bases). CDR1 KGHSH and CDR2 LQKENI come from the germline V gene. The CDR3 contains 14 residues. V was shortened by 3 bases and J by 1 base, with 10 bases between the two germline ends. This CDR3 reads CASSPRTPSYEQYF. The CDR3 nucleotides are TGTGCCAGCTCACCGAGGACACCTTCCTACGAGCAGTACTTC.

This clone was detected only a few times. The rearrangement joins TRBV2 to TRBJ1-4, with TRBD1 matching over 8 bases. There are 14 residues in the CDR3. J was trimmed by 7 bases and V by 6 bases; bases with no gene match: 7. From germline, CDR1 is SNHLY and CDR2 FYNNEI. The CDR3 loop is CASRDRVGSEKLFF. DNA of the CDR3: TGTGCCAGCAGGGACAGGGTTGGGAGTGAAAAACTGTTTTTT. Variable domain in full (rest from reference TRBV2 and TRBJ1-4): EPEVTQTPSHQVTQMGQEVILRCVPISNHLYFYWYRQILGQKVEFLVSFYNNEISEKSEIFDDQFSVERPDGSNFTLKIRSTKLEDSAMYFCASRDRVGSEKLFFGSGTQLSVL.

The chain uses TRBV4-1 and TRBJ1-5; 10 bases line up with TRBD1. CDR3 length equals 16 residues. Germline CDR1 MGHRA, CDR2 YSYEKL. The junction had 2 bases not matched to a gene; V was cut back by 1 base and J by 2 bases. The CDR3 is CASSQGQGAGNQPQHF. The CDR3 DNA reads TGCGCCAGCAGCCAAGGACAGGGGGCGGGCAATCAGCCCCAGCATTTT.

The rearrangement joins TRBV6-5 to TRBJ2-1; D gene uncertain. Germline loops: CDR1 MNHEY, CDR2 SVGAGI. The CDR3 length is 14 residues. Trimming left V 0 bases short and J 7 bases short, with 10 bases between. The CDR3 coding sequence is TGTGCCAGCAGTTACTCGGGCAGGTTTAATGAGCAGTTCTTC. Encoded protein: CASSYSGRFNEQFF.

This chain connects TRBV7-2 to TRBJ2-5, with D maybe TRBD2 (6 bases). Trimming took 5 bases from V and 1 from J, leaving 11 bases between them. This CDR3 has 14 residues. CDR1 SGHTA and CDR2 FQGNSA come from the germline V gene. CDR3 amino acids: CASSPRRGQETQYF. Written as DNA, the CDR3 is TGTGCCAGCAGCCCCCGGAGGGGCCAAGAGACCCAGTACTTC.

This clone was picked up a small number of times. The rearrangement links TRBV6-5 to TRBJ2-5; weak D call: TRBD1 (5 bases). The CDR3 totals 15 residues. Trimming took 5 bases from V and 5 from J, leaving 18 bases between them. CDR1 MNHEY and CDR2 SVGAGI come from the germline V gene. CDR3 DNA sequence: TGTGCCAGCAGTCTCCCTGGCAGGGTACGGGAGACCCAGTACTTC. As protein: CASSLPGRVRETQYF.

The chain carries TRBV11-2 and TRBJ1-4; D uncertain. Between the trimmed V and J ends, which lost 4 bases and 8 bases, there was a span of 11 bases. The CDR3 consists of 13 residues. Germline assignment: CDR1 SGHAT and CDR2 FQNNGV. CDR3 loop: CASSYHTEEKLFF. The CDR3 DNA reads as TGTGCCAGCAGCTACCATACAGAGGAAAAACTGTTTTTT. The full variable domain, with the rest looked up from reference TRBV11-2 and TRBJ1-4, is EAGVAQSPRYKIIEKRQSVAFWCNPISGHATLYWYQQILGQGPKLLIQFQNNGVVDDSQLPKDRFSAERLKGVDSTLKIQPAKLEDSAVYLCASSYHTEEKLFFGSGTQLSVL.